Listed here are 14 T cell receptor beta chains from one sample, sequenced in a study of T-cell memory formation after mild COVID-19. TCRdb itself ran the 5' RACE reads through MiXCR, one entry per CDR3 protein. In the table there are approximately 490,000 distinct CDR3 sequences, around 21% of which are singletons. The specimen was PBMCs or a T cell subset sorted from them (not recorded which). The origin of the receptors is an adult woman who had mild COVID-19 (a few samples of this study predate the infection). Cell type and time point are not known.

In its sample, this clonotype was seen a few times. The rearrangement joins TRBV4-1 to TRBJ1-2; D is unresolved. CDR3 length: 13 residues. V was pared by 3 bases and J by 3 bases, with 8 bases between. The germline gives CDR1 MGHRA, CDR2 YSYEKL. The chain's CDR3 is CASSQGNDYGYTF. The DNA of the CDR3 is TGCGCCAGCAGCCAGGGGAACGACTATGGCTACACCTTC.

This clonotype has a handful of counts. The rearrangement links TRBV6-4 to TRBJ2-6; tentatively, D is TRBD1 or TRBD2 (5 bases each). Germline CDR1 MRHNA, CDR2 SNTAGT. The CDR3 length is 17 residues. Trimming cost V 2 bases and J 0 bases, with 11 bases left between them. The CDR3 is CASSDGDGGSGANVLTF. The CDR3 DNA reads TGTGCCAGCAGTGACGGGGACGGAGGCTCTGGGGCCAACGTCCTGACTTTC.

This clonotype was counted only a few times. This chain uses TRBV20-1 with TRBJ2-3; tentative D call: TRBD2 (7 bases). The CDR3 contains 14 residues. Germline values: CDR1 DFQATT, CDR2 SNEGSKA (reference sequence). The V end lost 6 bases, the J end lost 2 bases, and 15 bases lay between the germline ends. CDR3 in DNA: TGCAGTGCCCCGCCCGCGGGGGCCACAGATACGCAGTATTTT. Protein: CSAPPAGATDTQYF.

The chain couples TRBV7-9 to TRBJ2-2; TRBD1 aligns across 8 bases. Germline V gene lookup returns CDR1 SEHNR and CDR2 FQNEAQ (reference sequence). CDR3 length equals 17 residues. Trimming at V came to 5 bases and at J to 0 bases, leaving 8 bases not matched to a gene. The CDR3 DNA is TGTGCCAGCAGCCCTTGGCCGGGACAGGCGAACACCGGGGAGCTGTTTTTT. Translation: CASSPWPGQANTGELFF.

This clonotype occurred a few times. The chain joins TRBV12-3 or TRBV12-4 to TRBJ2-7; 12 positions agree with TRBD2. The trim removed 3 bases at V and 2 bases at J, leaving 29 bases unmatched. This CDR3 contains 24 residues. The CDR3 loop is CASSFVRLGRLAGEEYPRAYEQYF. The CDR3 coding sequence is TGTGCCAGCAGTTTCGTTAGGCTGGGGAGACTAGCGGGAGAAGAATATCCCCGGGCCTACGAGCAGTACTTC.

The chain has TRBV20-1 and TRBJ2-1; 10 bases are a match to TRBD2. CDR1 is DFQATT and CDR2 is SNEGSKA in the germline V gene (reference sequence). The CDR3 length is 15 residues. Trimming took 1 base from V and 5 from J; bases not matched to a gene: 5. The CDR3 reads CSARGTSGEHNEQFF. The CDR3 bases are TGCAGTGCTAGAGGTACTAGCGGGGAGCACAATGAGCAGTTCTTC.

This clonotype was found a few times. The chain employs TRBV4-3 and TRBJ2-7; 7 positions match TRBD2. Germline V gene sequence: CDR1 LGHNA, CDR2 YSLEER. V dropped 0 bases and J dropped 6; count of bases not matched to a gene: 8. This CDR3 comprises 15 residues. As DNA, the CDR3 is TGCGCCAGCAGCCAAGAAGCGGGGTTACAGGCCGAGCAGTACTTC. It translates to CASSQEAGLQAEQYF.

This clonotype was picked up a small number of times. This chain links TRBV24-1 with TRBJ2-7; D may be TRBD2 (5 bases). Germline V gene lookup returns CDR1 KGHDR and CDR2 SFDVKD. Trimming removed 0 bases at V and 2 bases at J, with 13 bases between. The CDR3 spans 16 residues. In nucleotides, the CDR3 is TGTGCCACCAGTGATTTGCGCCTAGCATCAACCTACGAGCAGTACTTC. Translated, it gives CATSDLRLASTYEQYF.

This clonotype was counted between two and nine times. The gene calls are TRBV3-1 and TRBJ2-7; D call uncertain. Germline V CDR1 and CDR2: LGHDT, YNNKEL (reference sequence). The V end was cut by 3 bases, the J end by 3 bases, with 18 bases between. The CDR3 runs 16 residues. The CDR3, as DNA: TGTGCCAGCAGCCAGGTGCACTTGGGTTTCAACTACGAGCAGTACTTC. Protein product: CASSQVHLGFNYEQYF.

This clonotype appeared a few times. The rearrangement joins TRBV7-9 to TRBJ2-3; 11 nucleotides line up with TRBD2. The CDR3 loop spans 13 amino acids. V lost 5 bases and J lost 8; bases outside the gene matches: 3. Per germline, CDR1 SEHNR and CDR2 FQNEAQ (reference sequence). This CDR3 is CASSPGLAGTQYF. Here the CDR3 DNA reads TGTGCCAGCAGCCCAGGACTAGCGGGTACGCAGTATTTT.

The chain couples TRBV5-1 to TRBJ1-2; D is ambiguous. CDR1 is SGHRS and CDR2 is YFSETQ in the germline V gene. V was pared by 0 bases and J by 8 bases, with 11 bases between. The CDR3 has 13 amino acids. Here the CDR3 reads CASSLGAGWGYTF. Here the CDR3 DNA reads TGCGCCAGCAGCTTGGGCGCTGGTTGGGGCTACACCTTC.

The V call is TRBV7-9, the J call TRBJ2-7; 7 nucleotides match TRBD1. Per germline, CDR1 SEHNR and CDR2 FQNEAQ (reference sequence). The J segment lost 6 bases and the V segment lost 5 bases, leaving 19 bases of the junction unmatched. This CDR3 comprises 17 residues. The CDR3 sequence: CASSLRYLDRDIGEQYF. The DNA of the CDR3 is TGTGCCAGCAGCCTACGCTACCTCGACAGGGACATAGGCGAGCAGTACTTC. Complete variable domain (other parts from reference TRBV7-9 and TRBJ2-7): DTGVSQNPRHKITKRGQNVTFRCDPISEHNRLYWYRQTLGQGPEFLTYFQNEAQLEKSRLLSDRFSAERPKGSFSTLEIQRTEQGDSAMYLCASSLRYLDRDIGEQYFGPGTRLTVT.

This clonotype turned up a few times. The chain recombines TRBV4-1 with TRBJ2-5; D possibly corresponds to TRBD1 (6 bases). The V gene lost 2 bases and the J gene lost 4 bases, with 14 bases spanning the gap. This CDR3 region has 15 residues. Germline V gene data show CDR1 as MGHRA and CDR2 as YSYEKL. The DNA for the CDR3 is TGCGCCAGCAGCCAAACTCGGACAGTCGGAGAGACCCAGTACTTC. Its translation: CASSQTRTVGETQYF.

The chain uses TRBV13 and TRBJ2-7; D remains ambiguous. In germline, CDR1 is PRHDT, CDR2 FYEKMQ (reference sequence). V lost 2 bases to trimming and J lost 6 bases, with 8 bases between them. The CDR3 consists of 12 residues. The CDR3 reads CASSLNSGEQYF. The CDR3 region has the DNA TGTGCCAGCAGCTTAAATTCAGGCGAGCAGTACTTC.